These 11 T cell receptor beta chains originate from one sample sequenced in a study of T cell repertoires in ileal Crohn's disease. Sample time point: inflamed ileum from the surgical specimen. The assay was immunoSEQ multiplex PCR, and TCRdb's table has in-frame clones only and misses some. The sample includes 7,400 or so clones, around 85% of them seen just once. Sample: ileal tissue. The receptor set was obtained from an adult with Crohn's disease.

The genes are TRBV30 and TRBJ1-4, with a possible D match to TRBD1 (5 bases). The CDR3 is 14 amino acids. Per germline, CDR1 GTSNPN and CDR2 SVGIG (reference sequence). The germline V and J ends were trimmed by 3 bases and 2 bases, with 10 bases remaining between them. The CDR3 loop reads CAWSTGGTNEKLFF. The CDR3 DNA reads TGTGCCTGGAGCACCGGGGGGACTAATGAAAAACTGTTTTTT.

The chain employs TRBV14 and TRBJ1-1, with 7 bases fitting TRBD1. The CDR3 runs 13 residues. The junction had 4 bases not matched to a gene; V was cut back by 3 bases and J by 6 bases. Germline V lookup: CDR1 SGHDN, CDR2 FVKESK. The CDR3 DNA sequence: TGTGCCAGCAGCCATTACGGACAGGCTGAAGCTTTCTTT. It specifies CASSHYGQAEAFF.

V usage is TRBV6-1 and J usage is TRBJ2-7; tentative D call: TRBD2 (5 bases). Germline V lookup: CDR1 MNHNS, CDR2 SASEGT. This CDR3 spans 15 amino acids. Trimming removed 4 bases at V and 1 base at J, with 14 bases between. DNA for the CDR3: TGTGCCAGCAGTGGACGAGGGCCCACTTCCTACGAGCAGTACTTC. Translating it yields CASSGRGPTSYEQYF.

The rearrangement joins TRBV6-5 to TRBJ2-3; D is uncertain. Germline CDR1 is MNHEY and CDR2 is SVGAGI. V was shortened by 2 bases and J by 1 base, with 7 bases between the two germline ends. The CDR3 has 14 amino acids. CDR3 region: CASSYGHRTDTQYF. For the CDR3, the DNA is TGTGCCAGCAGTTACGGGCACCGCACAGATACGCAGTATTTT.

The chain is built from TRBV4-2 and TRBJ1-1; 7 bases match TRBD1. The J segment lost 2 bases and the V segment lost 1 base, leaving 10 bases of the junction unmatched. Germline assignment: CDR1 LGHNA and CDR2 YNFKEQ. The CDR3 totals 17 residues. In nucleotides, the CDR3 is TGTGCCAGCAGCCAAGTAATGGGTGCAGGGGGAAACACTGAAGCTTTCTTT. Translated, it gives CASSQVMGAGGNTEAFF.

The chain employs TRBV2 and TRBJ2-3; D gene ambiguous. The CDR3 loop spans 12 amino acids. V dropped 6 bases and J dropped 6 bases, with 10 bases sitting between them. Looked up from germline, CDR1 is SNHLY and CDR2 is FYNNEI. CDR3 coding DNA: TGTGCCAGCAGCCAATCGCGGGATACGCAGTATTTT. It is translated as CASSQSRDTQYF.

This clone came up once. This chain links TRBV5-1 with TRBJ2-1; D ambiguous. This CDR3 comprises 11 residues. V was pared by 4 bases and J by 3 bases, with 2 bases between. Germline loops: CDR1 SGHRS, CDR2 YFSETQ. CDR3 in amino acids: CASSRYNEQFF. The CDR3 DNA sequence: TGCGCCAGCAGCCGCTACAATGAGCAGTTCTTC.

This sequence joins TRBV7-9 and TRBJ1-3; D unresolved. The germline V gene has CDR1 SEHNR and CDR2 FQNEAQ (reference sequence). The CDR3 extends over 13 amino acids. V was trimmed by 4 bases and J by 8 bases, leaving 12 bases between them. The CDR3 coding sequence is TGTGCCAGCAGCTCCGATGATCTTTACACCATATATTTT. This translates into CASSSDDLYTIYF.

V usage is TRBV6-4 and J usage is TRBJ2-6; D is undetermined. This CDR3 has 15 residues. The germline V gene encodes CDR1 MRHNA and CDR2 SNTAGT. The ends were cut back, 3 bases at V and 0 bases at J, with 6 bases in the middle. The CDR3 DNA follows: TGTGCCAGCAGTGAGGGAAGCTCTGGGGCCAACGTCCTGACTTTC. It encodes CASSEGSSGANVLTF.

The genes are TRBV2 and TRBJ1-2; TRBD1 might be the D (6 bases). CDR1 is SNHLY, CDR2 FYNNEI, per germline. V was trimmed by 4 bases and J by 8 bases, leaving 14 bases between them. The CDR3 is 13 amino acids. CDR3 nucleotide sequence: TGTGCCAGCAGTGGGCCTTCCGGGGGCGGCTACACCTTC. Amino acids: CASSGPSGGGYTF.

The rearrangement links TRBV28 to TRBJ2-7, with no clear D. Trimming left V 2 bases short and J 2 bases short, with 13 bases between. Germline CDR1 reads MDHEN; CDR2 reads SYDVKM. CDR3 length equals 15 residues. The CDR3 DNA follows: TGTGCCAGCAGTTTAGAGTCAGAGATCGCCTACGAGCAGTACTTC. Amino acid sequence: CASSLESEIAYEQYF. The whole variable domain, filled in from reference TRBV28 and TRBJ2-7, reads DVKVTQSSRYLVKRTGEKVFLECVQDMDHENMFWYRQDPGLGLRLIYFSYDVKMKEKGDIPEGYSVSREKKERFSLILESASTNQTSMYLCASSLESEIAYEQYFGPGTRLTVT.